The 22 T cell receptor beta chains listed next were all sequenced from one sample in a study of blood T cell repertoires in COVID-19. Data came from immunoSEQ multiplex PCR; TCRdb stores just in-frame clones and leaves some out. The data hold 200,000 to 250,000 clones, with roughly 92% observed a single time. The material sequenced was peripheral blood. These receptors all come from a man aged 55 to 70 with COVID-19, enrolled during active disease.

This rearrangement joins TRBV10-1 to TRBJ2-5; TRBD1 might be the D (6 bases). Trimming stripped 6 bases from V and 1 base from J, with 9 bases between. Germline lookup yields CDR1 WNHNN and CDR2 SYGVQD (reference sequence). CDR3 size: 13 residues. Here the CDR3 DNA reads TGCGCCAGCAGCTGGGGGCCCCAAGAGACCCAGTACTTC. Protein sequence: CASSWGPQETQYF.

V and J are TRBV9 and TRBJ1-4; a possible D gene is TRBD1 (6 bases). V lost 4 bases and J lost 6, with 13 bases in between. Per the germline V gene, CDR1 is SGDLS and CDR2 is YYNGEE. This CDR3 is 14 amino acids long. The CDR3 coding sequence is TGTGCCAGCAGCAAGGACAGCGGAGATGAAAAACTGTTTTTT. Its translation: CASSKDSGDEKLFF.

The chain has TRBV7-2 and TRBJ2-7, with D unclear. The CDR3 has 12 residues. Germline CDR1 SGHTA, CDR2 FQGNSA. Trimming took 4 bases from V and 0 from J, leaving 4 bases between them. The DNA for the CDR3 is TGTGCCAGCAGCTCGAGCTCCTACGAGCAGTACTTC. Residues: CASSSSSYEQYF.

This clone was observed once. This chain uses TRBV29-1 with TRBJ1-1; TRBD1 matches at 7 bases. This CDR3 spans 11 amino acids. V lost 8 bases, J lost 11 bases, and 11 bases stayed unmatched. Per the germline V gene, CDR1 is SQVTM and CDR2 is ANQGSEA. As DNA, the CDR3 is TGCAGCTCCTCCTTTGGACAGGCGGCTTTCTTT. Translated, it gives CSSSFGQAAFF. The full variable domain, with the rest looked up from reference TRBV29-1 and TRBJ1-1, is SAVISQKPSRDICQRGTSLTIQCQVDSQVTMMFWYRQQPGQSLTLIATANQGSEATYESGFVIDKFPISRPNLTFSTLTVSNMSPEDSSIYLCSSSFGQAAFFGQGTRLTVV.

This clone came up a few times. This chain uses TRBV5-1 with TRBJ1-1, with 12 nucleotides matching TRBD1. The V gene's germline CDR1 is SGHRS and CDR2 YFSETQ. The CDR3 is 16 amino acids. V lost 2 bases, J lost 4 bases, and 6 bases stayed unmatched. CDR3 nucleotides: TGCGCCAGCAGCTTTCAGGGACAGGGGGCTGGCACTGAAGCTTTCTTT. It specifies CASSFQGQGAGTEAFF.

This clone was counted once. The DNA of the CDR3 is TGCAGCGTCGGGGACTGGTCGGGTGAGCAGTTCTTC. Its translation: CSVGDWSGEQFF. This chain joins TRBV29-1 and TRBJ2-1; tentatively, D is TRBD2 (6 bases). The CDR3 contains 12 residues. V lost 6 bases to trimming and J lost 9 bases, with 15 bases between them. Germline lookup yields CDR1 SQVTM and CDR2 ANQGSEA.

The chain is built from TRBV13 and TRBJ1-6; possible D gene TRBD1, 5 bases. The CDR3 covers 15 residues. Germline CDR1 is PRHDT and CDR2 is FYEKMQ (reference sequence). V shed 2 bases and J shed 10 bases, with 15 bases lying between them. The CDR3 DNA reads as TGTGCCAGCAGCTTACAAGGCAGGGTGGGGTCACCCCTCCACTTT. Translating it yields CASSLQGRVGSPLHF.

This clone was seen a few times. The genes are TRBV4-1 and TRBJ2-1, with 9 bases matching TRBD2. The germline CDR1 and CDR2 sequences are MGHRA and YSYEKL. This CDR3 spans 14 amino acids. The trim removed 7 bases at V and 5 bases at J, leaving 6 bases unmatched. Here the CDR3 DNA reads TGCGCCAGCACTAGGGGCGGGAGGGACAATGAGCAGTTCTTC. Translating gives CASTRGGRDNEQFF.

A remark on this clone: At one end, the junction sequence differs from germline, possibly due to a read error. As DNA, the CDR3 is TGTGCCAGCAGTCAAATCACGACCCGGGACTTC. Translating gives CASSQITTRDF. J is TRBJ2-7 and V is TRBV28; D gene unclear. The CDR3 is made up of 11 amino acids. CDR1 and CDR2 (germline): MDHEN, SYDVKM.

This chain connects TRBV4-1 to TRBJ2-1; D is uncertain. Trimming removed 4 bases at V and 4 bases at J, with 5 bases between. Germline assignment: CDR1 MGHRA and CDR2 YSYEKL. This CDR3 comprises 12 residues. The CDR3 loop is CASSPQYNEQFF. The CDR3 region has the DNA TGCGCCAGCAGCCCTCAGTACAATGAGCAGTTCTTC.

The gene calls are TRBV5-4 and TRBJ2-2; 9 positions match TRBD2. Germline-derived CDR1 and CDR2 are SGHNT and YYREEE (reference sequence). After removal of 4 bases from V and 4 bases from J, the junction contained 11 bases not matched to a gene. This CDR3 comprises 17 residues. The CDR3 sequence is CASSPGTSSVGTGELFF. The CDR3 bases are TGTGCCAGCAGCCCCGGGACTAGCTCCGTGGGCACCGGGGAGCTGTTTTTT.

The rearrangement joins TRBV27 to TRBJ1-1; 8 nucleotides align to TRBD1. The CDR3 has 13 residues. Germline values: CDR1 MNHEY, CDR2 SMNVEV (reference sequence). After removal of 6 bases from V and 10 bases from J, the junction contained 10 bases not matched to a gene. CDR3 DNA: TGTGCCAGCAGGCCCGGAGGACAGGGCAGAGCTTTCTTT. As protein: CASRPGGQGRAFF.

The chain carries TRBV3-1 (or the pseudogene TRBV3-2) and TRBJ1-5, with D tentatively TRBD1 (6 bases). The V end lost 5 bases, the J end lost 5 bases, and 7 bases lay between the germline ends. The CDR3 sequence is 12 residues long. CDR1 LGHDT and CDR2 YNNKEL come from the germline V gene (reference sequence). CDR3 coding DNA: TGTGCCAGCAGCAACAGGGATCAGCCCCAGCATTTT. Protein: CASSNRDQPQHF.

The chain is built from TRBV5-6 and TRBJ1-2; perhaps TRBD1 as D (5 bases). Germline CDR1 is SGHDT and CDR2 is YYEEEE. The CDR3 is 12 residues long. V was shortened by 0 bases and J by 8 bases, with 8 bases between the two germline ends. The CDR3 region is CASSLERGGYTF. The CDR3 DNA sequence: TGTGCCAGCAGCTTGGAACGGGGGGGCTACACCTTC.

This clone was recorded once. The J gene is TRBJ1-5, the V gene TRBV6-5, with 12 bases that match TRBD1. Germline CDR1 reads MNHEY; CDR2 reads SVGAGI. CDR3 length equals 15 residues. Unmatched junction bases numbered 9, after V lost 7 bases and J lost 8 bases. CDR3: CASNQGGTGGKPQHF. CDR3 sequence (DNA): TGTGCCAGCAATCAAGGGGGGACAGGGGGCAAGCCCCAGCATTTT.

The CDR3 spells CASSYRDSYEQYF. CDR3 DNA: TGTGCCAGCAGCTACAGGGACTCCTACGAGCAGTACTTC. V and J are TRBV3-1 (or the pseudogene TRBV3-2) and TRBJ2-7, with D perhaps matching TRBD1 (6 bases). The CDR3 loop spans 13 amino acids. The V and J ends lost 5 bases and 0 bases respectively, with 8 bases between them. CDR1 is LGHDT, CDR2 YNNKEL, per germline (reference sequence).

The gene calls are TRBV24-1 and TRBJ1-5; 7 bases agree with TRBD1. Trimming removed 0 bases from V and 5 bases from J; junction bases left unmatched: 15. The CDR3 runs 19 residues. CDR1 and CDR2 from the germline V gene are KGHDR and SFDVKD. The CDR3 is CATSDLRARQGWYDQPQHF. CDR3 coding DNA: TGTGCCACCAGTGATTTGAGGGCCCGACAGGGTTGGTATGATCAGCCCCAGCATTTT.

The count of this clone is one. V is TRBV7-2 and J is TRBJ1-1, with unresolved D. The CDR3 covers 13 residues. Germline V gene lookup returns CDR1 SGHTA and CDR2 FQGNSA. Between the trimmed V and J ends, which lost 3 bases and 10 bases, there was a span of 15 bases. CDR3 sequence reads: CASSFRGSPAAFF. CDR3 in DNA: TGTGCCAGCAGCTTTCGGGGATCGCCTGCAGCTTTCTTT.

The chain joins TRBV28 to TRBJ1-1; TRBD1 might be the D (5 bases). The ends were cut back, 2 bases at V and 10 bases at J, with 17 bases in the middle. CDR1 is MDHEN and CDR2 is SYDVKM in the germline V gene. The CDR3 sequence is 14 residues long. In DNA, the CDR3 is TGTGCCAGCAGTTTACCGCAGAATGTTAGGGGAGCTTTCTTT. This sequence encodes CASSLPQNVRGAFF. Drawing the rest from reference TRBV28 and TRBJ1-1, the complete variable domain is DVKVTQSSRYLVKRTGEKVFLECVQDMDHENMFWYRQDPGLGLRLIYFSYDVKMKEKGDIPEGYSVSREKKERFSLILESASTNQTSMYLCASSLPQNVRGAFFGQGTRLTVV.

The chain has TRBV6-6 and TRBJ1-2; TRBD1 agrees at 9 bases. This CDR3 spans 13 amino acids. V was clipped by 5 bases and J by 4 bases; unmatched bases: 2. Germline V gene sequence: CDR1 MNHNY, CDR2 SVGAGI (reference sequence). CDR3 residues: CASSGTGFYGYTF. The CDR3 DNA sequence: TGTGCCAGCAGTGGGACAGGGTTCTATGGCTACACCTTC.

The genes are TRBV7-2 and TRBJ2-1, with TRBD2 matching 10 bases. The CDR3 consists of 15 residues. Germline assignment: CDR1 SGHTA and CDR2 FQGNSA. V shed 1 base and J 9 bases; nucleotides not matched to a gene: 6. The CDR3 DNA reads TGTGCCAGCAGCTTAGGGCTAGCGGGAGTCGGTGAGCAGTTCTTC. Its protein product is CASSLGLAGVGEQFF.

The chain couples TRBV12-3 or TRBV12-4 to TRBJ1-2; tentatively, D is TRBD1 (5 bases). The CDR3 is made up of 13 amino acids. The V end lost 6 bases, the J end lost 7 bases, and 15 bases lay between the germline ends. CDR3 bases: TGTGCCAGCAGAGAGATTTCCAGGGCTGGCTACACCTTC. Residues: CASREISRAGYTF.